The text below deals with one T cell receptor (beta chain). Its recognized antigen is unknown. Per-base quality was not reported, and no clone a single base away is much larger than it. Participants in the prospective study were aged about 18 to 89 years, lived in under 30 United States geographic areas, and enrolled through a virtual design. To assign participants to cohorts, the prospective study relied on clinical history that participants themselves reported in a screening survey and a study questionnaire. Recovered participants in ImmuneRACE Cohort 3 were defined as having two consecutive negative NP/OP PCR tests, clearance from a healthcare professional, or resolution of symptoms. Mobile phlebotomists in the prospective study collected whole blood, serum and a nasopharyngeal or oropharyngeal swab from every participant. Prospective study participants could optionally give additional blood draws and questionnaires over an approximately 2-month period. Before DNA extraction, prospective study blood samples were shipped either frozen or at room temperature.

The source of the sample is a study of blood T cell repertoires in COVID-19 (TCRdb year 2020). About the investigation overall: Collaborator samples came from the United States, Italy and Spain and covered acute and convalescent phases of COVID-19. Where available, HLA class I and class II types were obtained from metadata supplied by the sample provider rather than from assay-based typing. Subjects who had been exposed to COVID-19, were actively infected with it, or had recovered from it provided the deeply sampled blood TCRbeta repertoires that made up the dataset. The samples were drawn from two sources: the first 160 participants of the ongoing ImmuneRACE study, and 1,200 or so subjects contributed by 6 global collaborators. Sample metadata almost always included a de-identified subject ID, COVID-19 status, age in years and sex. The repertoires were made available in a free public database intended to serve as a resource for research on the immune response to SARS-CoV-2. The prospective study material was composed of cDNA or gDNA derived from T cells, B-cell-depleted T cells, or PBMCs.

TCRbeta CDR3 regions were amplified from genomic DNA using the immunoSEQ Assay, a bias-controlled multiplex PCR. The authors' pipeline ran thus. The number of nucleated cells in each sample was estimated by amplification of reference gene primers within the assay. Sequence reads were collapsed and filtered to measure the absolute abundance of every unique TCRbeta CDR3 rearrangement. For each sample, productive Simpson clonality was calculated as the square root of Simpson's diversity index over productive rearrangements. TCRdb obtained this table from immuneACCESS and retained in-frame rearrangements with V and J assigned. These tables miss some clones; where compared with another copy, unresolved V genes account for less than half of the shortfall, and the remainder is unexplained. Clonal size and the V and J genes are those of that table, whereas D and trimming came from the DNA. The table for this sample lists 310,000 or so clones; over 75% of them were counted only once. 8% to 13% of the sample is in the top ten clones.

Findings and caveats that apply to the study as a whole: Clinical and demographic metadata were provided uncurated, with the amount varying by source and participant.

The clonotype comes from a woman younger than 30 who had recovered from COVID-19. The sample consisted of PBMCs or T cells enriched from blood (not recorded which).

The sequence in DNA is TGTGCCAGCAGCTTAACAGGGGACGACACCATATATTTT. This codes for CASSLTGDDTIYF. The sequence joins TRBV7-9 to TRBJ1-3, with 7 middle bases fitting TRBD1. The CDR3 runs 13 amino acids, cysteine and phenylalanine included. Only the CDR3 DNA stays, 39 bases, in frame from base 1. CDR1 and CDR2 are read off the germline V gene (reference sequence) as SEHNR and FQNEAQ. Trimming accounts for 2 bases at V and 8 bases at J, while the number of junction bases matched to no gene is 3. The CDR3, completed at both ends by the reference TRBV7-9 and TRBJ1-3 genes, gives the full variable domain DTGVSQNPRHKITKRGQNVTFRCDPISEHNRLYWYRQTLGQGPEFLTYFQNEAQLEKSRLLSDRFSAERPKGSFSTLEIQRTEQGDSAMYLCASSLTGDDTIYFGEGSWLTVV.